Listed here is a single T cell receptor beta chain. Its antigen is undetermined. These data come from a study of T cell responses to AZD1222 COVID-19 vaccine. On the study more broadly: Researchers grouped second doses given at about 4 or about 12 weeks into one pool.

Profiled with immunoSEQ multiplex PCR; TCRdb holds only in-frame clones, not every one. This table holds 100,000 or so clones, around 84% found once. The CDR3 runs to 13 residues. Germline CDR1 KGHDR, CDR2 SFDVKD. J gave up 3 bases and V 7 bases, and 2 bases lay outside the gene matches. Regarding the study as a whole: Seropositivity was recorded at baseline in only a handful of AZD1222 recipients. Scientists sampled the repertoires only once the peak T cell response had passed. Donors were mostly white British, more females; clonal diversity possibly underestimated.

The rearrangement links TRBV24-1 to TRBJ2-3, with 8 bases that match TRBD2. The source is an adult in good health. The source was peripheral blood, collected on day 0 of AZD1222 vaccination. DNA for the CDR3: TGTGCCACCAGAGGACTAGCTACAGATACGCAGTATTTT. It translates to CATRGLATDTQYF.